This TCR beta chain was sequenced during a study of human T cells and chemical hapten exposure. In its sample, this clonotype was seen many times. V was trimmed by 4 bases and J by 1 base, leaving 14 bases between them. CDR1 is SGHRS, CDR2 YFSETQ, per germline. This CDR3 spans 15 amino acids. Total RNA was isolated from unfractionated whole blood. Library construction involved attaching unique molecular identifiers to individual cDNA molecules, which allowed quantitative, reproducible TCR counting. TCRdb reanalysed the reads using MiXCR and keeps one entry per CDR3 protein. The data contain around 120,000 distinct CDR3 sequences, around 8.5% of them singletons.

The source material was whole blood. The chain recombines TRBV5-1 with TRBJ1-2; D call uncertain. The sequence derives from a human donor in good health. Some clones in this sample may be carry-over from other donors' samples. CDR3 loop: CASSPDSGGNYGYTF. DNA for the CDR3: TGCGCCAGCAGCCCTGACTCCGGAGGTAACTATGGCTACACCTTC. Full variable domain (outside the CDR3, taken from reference TRBV5-1 and TRBJ1-2): KAGVTQTPRYLIKTRGQQVTLSCSPISGHRSVSWYQQTPGQGLQFLFEYFSETQRNKGNFPGRFSGRQFSNSRSEMNVSTLELGDSALYLCASSPDSGGNYGYTFGSGTRLTVV.